The present entry profiles one TCR beta chain with its context. The source of the sample is a study of blood T cell repertoires in COVID-19. Study-level background: PBMCs, B-cell-depleted T cells, or T cells provided the cDNA or gDNA that made up the material.

Germline V gives CDR1 KGHSH, CDR2 LQKENI. The V gene end was trimmed by 6 bases and the J gene end by 4 bases; junction bases not matched to a gene: 5. This CDR3 contains 15 residues. TCRdb's copy holds only in-frame clones and misses some; the assay was immunoSEQ multiplex PCR. The sample shows some 80,000 clones, 85% to 90% of them seen only once. The source of this sequence is a human donor in a cohort sampled during active COVID-19. The material sequenced was peripheral blood. The chain joins TRBV18 to TRBJ2-2; 10 bases map to TRBD2. The CDR3 here is CASSPSGGVTGELFF. The CDR3 region has the DNA TGTGCCAGCTCCCCAAGCGGGGGGGTCACCGGGGAGCTGTTTTTT.